A single sample gave rise to the 5 T cell receptor beta chains below, sequenced in a study of OX40 agonist ivuxolimab in advanced cancers. Profiling relied on immunoSEQ multiplex PCR, and the TCRdb table lists in-frame clones only, not all of them. Here the sample spans under 80,000 clones, around nine tenths being singletons. This specimen consisted of CD4+ or CD8+ T cells sorted from blood, obtained in a trial of the OX40 agonist ivuxolimab. Source of these receptors: an adult with an advanced solid tumor such as melanoma, head and neck, liver or kidney cancer.

The chain carries TRBV28 and TRBJ1-2; 7 nucleotides line up with TRBD1. The CDR3 sequence is 15 residues long. The V gene end was trimmed by 4 bases and the J gene end by 0 bases; junction bases not matched to a gene: 5. Germline-derived CDR1 and CDR2 are MDHEN and SYDVKM. The CDR3 nucleotides read TGTGCCAGCAGTTCCCTAGGGACAGCTAACTATGGCTACACCTTC. Its translation is CASSSLGTANYGYTF.

The chain uses TRBV27 and TRBJ2-4, with D possibly being TRBD2 (6 bases). The V and J ends lost 0 bases and 0 bases respectively, with 21 bases between them. This CDR3 has 20 amino acids. The germline V gene encodes CDR1 MNHEY and CDR2 SMNVEV (reference sequence). DNA of the CDR3: TGTGCCAGCAGTTTATCGTGGCAGTGGAGACTAGTTGGAGCCAAAAACATTCAGTACTTC. This translates into CASSLSWQWRLVGAKNIQYF.

The chain links TRBV4-3 to TRBJ1-2; D perhaps matches TRBD1 (5 bases). Germline assignment: CDR1 LGHNA and CDR2 YSLEER. The length of the CDR3 is 13 residues. Trimming removed 0 bases at V and 6 bases at J, with 8 bases between. Here the CDR3 reads CASSQERGNGYTF. CDR3 coding DNA: TGCGCCAGCAGCCAAGAACGGGGGAATGGCTACACCTTC.

The chain has TRBV7-2 and TRBJ2-3; 7 nucleotides align to TRBD2. Germline values: CDR1 SGHTA, CDR2 FQGNSA. This CDR3 contains 15 residues. V trimming: 1 base; J trimming: 4 bases; junction bases outside the gene matches: 5. CDR3 bases: TGTGCCAGCAGCTTAGACGGGAGCGGGGCAGATACGCAGTATTTT. Translating gives CASSLDGSGADTQYF.

The chain has TRBV19 and TRBJ1-2; D remains ambiguous. Between the trimmed V and J ends, which lost 4 bases and 5 bases, there was a span of 11 bases. CDR3 length: 13 residues. Germline lookup yields CDR1 LNHDA and CDR2 SQIVND (reference sequence). Written as DNA, the CDR3 is TGTGCCAGTAGTACAGTCACCCTTTATGGCTACACCTTC. It encodes CASSTVTLYGYTF.